The next 20 T cell receptor beta chains were all read from a single sample in a study of cytomegalovirus exposure and HLA in healthy donors. The primer mix had 60 Vbeta and 13 Jbeta primers. Data came from immunoSEQ multiplex PCR; TCRdb stores just in-frame clones and leaves some out. The sample carries roughly 300,000 clones, approximately 90% recorded once. The sample taken for sequencing was PBMCs. These receptors were obtained from a middle-aged man in good health and CMV-seropositive.

The count of this clone is one. The chain carries TRBV29-1 and TRBJ2-1, with 9 bases identical to TRBD2. V was pared by 5 bases and J by 4 bases, with 9 bases of the junction left unmatched. This CDR3 is 15 amino acids long. Germline CDR1 SQVTM, CDR2 ANQGSEA. CDR3: CSVPGGRDYYNEQFF. CDR3 bases: TGCAGCGTTCCGGGCGGGAGGGATTATTACAATGAGCAGTTCTTC.

This chain links TRBV28 with TRBJ1-5; the match to TRBD1 covers 7 bases. The CDR3 sequence is 17 residues long. The V segment lost 2 bases and the J segment 0 bases; nucleotides outside the gene matches: 7. Germline V gene lookup returns CDR1 MDHEN and CDR2 SYDVKM. As DNA, the CDR3 is TGTGCCAGCAGTTTAGTACCAGGGGGTTATAGCAATCAGCCCCAGCATTTT. This gives the protein CASSLVPGGYSNQPQHF.

The chain carries TRBV28 and TRBJ1-5; 8 positions match TRBD1. CDR1 and CDR2 from the germline V gene are MDHEN and SYDVKM. J gave up 4 bases and V 3 bases, and 5 bases lay outside the gene matches. The CDR3 covers 15 residues. The CDR3 loop is CASSFDRGGNQPQHF. The CDR3 bases are TGTGCCAGCAGTTTCGACAGGGGCGGAAATCAGCCCCAGCATTTT.

The genes are TRBV10-2 and TRBJ1-1; 9 bases fit TRBD1. There are 14 residues in the CDR3. The germline gives CDR1 WSHSY, CDR2 SAAADI. The V segment lost 7 bases and the J segment 6 bases; nucleotides outside the gene matches: 9. This chain's CDR3 is CASNPGQGQSEAFF. As DNA, the CDR3 is TGCGCCAGCAATCCGGGACAGGGTCAATCTGAAGCTTTCTTT.

The chain uses TRBV4-1 and TRBJ1-2; TRBD1 matches at 12 bases. The V segment lost 0 bases and the J segment 4 bases; nucleotides outside the gene matches: 9. Germline V gives CDR1 MGHRA, CDR2 YSYEKL. This CDR3 comprises 18 residues. The CDR3 DNA reads TGCGCCAGCAGCCAAGAAGGGGCGGGACAGGGGGCTTTCTATGGCTACACCTTC. Translating gives CASSQEGAGQGAFYGYTF.

This sequence joins TRBV7-2 and TRBJ2-7; 7 positions agree with TRBD1. V shed 0 bases and J 12 bases; nucleotides not matched to a gene: 8. The germline CDR1 and CDR2 sequences are SGHTA and FQGNSA. The CDR3 extends over 13 amino acids. The CDR3 loop reads CASSLAGERTGYF. The DNA of the CDR3 is TGTGCCAGCAGCTTAGCGGGGGAGCGGACAGGGTACTTC.

J is TRBJ2-7 and V is TRBV10-2, with TRBD1 matching 12 bases. Germline V lookup: CDR1 WSHSY, CDR2 SAAADI. V was clipped by 6 bases and J by 6 bases; unmatched bases: 9. The CDR3 has 15 amino acids. The DNA for the CDR3 is TGCGCCAGCAGCCTGCCGGGACAGGGGGCCCTCGAGCAGTACTTC. It is translated as CASSLPGQGALEQYF.

This clone was seen only once. CDR3 amino acids: CASSQPQRLAGGETQYF. The CDR3, as DNA: TGTGCCAGCAGCCAACCTCAAAGACTAGCGGGAGGAGAGACCCAGTACTTC. The V gene is TRBV4-2, the J gene TRBJ2-5; 13 positions match TRBD2. The V gene's germline CDR1 is LGHNA and CDR2 YNFKEQ. This CDR3 contains 17 residues. Germline trimming cut 2 bases from V and 4 bases from J; bases unmatched to any gene: 7.

The chain uses TRBV9 and TRBJ2-5, with D perhaps TRBD2 (6 bases). The CDR3 is 16 amino acids. Germline V gene lookup returns CDR1 SGDLS and CDR2 YYNGEE. Trimming removed 0 bases at V and 0 bases at J, with 12 bases between. The CDR3 protein is CASSVGWEAYQETQYF. The CDR3 bases are TGTGCCAGCAGCGTAGGGTGGGAGGCTTACCAAGAGACCCAGTACTTC.

V is TRBV5-1 and J is TRBJ1-3; 8 bases fit TRBD1. The CDR3 contains 16 residues. The V segment lost 4 bases and the J segment 2 bases; nucleotides outside the gene matches: 8. CDR1 SGHRS and CDR2 YFSETQ come from the germline V gene. As DNA, the CDR3 is TGCGCCAGCAGCCTGGACAGGGCTTTCACTGGAAACACCATATATTTT. Translated: CASSLDRAFTGNTIYF. The full variable domain, rest sourced from reference TRBV5-1 and TRBJ1-3, is KAGVTQTPRYLIKTRGQQVTLSCSPISGHRSVSWYQQTPGQGLQFLFEYFSETQRNKGNFPGRFSGRQFSNSRSEMNVSTLELGDSALYLCASSLDRAFTGNTIYFGEGSWLTVV.

V is TRBV5-1 and J is TRBJ2-7; 7 nucleotides align to TRBD1. J was trimmed by 6 bases and V by 4 bases; bases with no gene match: 10. Germline lookup yields CDR1 SGHRS and CDR2 YFSETQ. This CDR3 is built from 14 residues. The CDR3, as DNA: TGCGCCAGCAGCCTGGAACCCAGGGGGAGCGAGCAGTACTTC. Translating it yields CASSLEPRGSEQYF.

J is TRBJ2-5 and V is TRBV9, with 11 bases that match TRBD2. CDR1 and CDR2 from the germline V gene are SGDLS and YYNGEE. With V trimmed by 6 bases and J by 5 bases, 9 bases remained unmatched. The CDR3 consists of 15 residues. The chain's CDR3 is CASIISGRAVETQYF. The CDR3 DNA reads TGTGCCAGCATCATTAGCGGGAGGGCCGTGGAGACCCAGTACTTC.

This clone was found once. The chain joins TRBV9 to TRBJ2-1; no definite D call. CDR3 length equals 12 residues. Trimming cost V 4 bases and J 7 bases, with 9 bases left between them. CDR1 is SGDLS and CDR2 is YYNGEE in the germline V gene. The CDR3 is CASSLSENEQFF. The CDR3 DNA follows: TGTGCCAGCAGCCTTTCAGAAAATGAGCAGTTCTTC.

The table lists this clone with a count of one. The junction departs from the called germline gene at one end, perhaps through a read error. The gene calls are TRBV7-9 and TRBJ1-1; TRBD1 aligns across 7 bases. This CDR3 comprises 16 residues. Germline values: CDR1 SEHNR, CDR2 FQNEAQ (reference sequence). CDR3 sequence (DNA): TGTTCCAGCAGCGAAACGACAGGGCGGTCTGGCACTGAAGCTTTCTTT. This gives the protein CSSSETTGRSGTEAFF.

This chain links TRBV28 with TRBJ2-1; D may be TRBD2 (7 bases). The germline gives CDR1 MDHEN, CDR2 SYDVKM. V was clipped by 2 bases and J by 7 bases, with 12 bases between them. CDR3 length: 14 amino acids. CDR3 DNA: TGTGCCAGCAGTTTAATAGGGGGGGGAAATGAGCAGTTCTTC. Its protein is CASSLIGGGNEQFF.

This chain links TRBV11-2 with TRBJ1-3; D unclear. CDR1 SGHAT and CDR2 FQNNGV come from the germline V gene. The CDR3 consists of 15 residues. The germline V and J ends were trimmed by 5 bases and 3 bases, with 14 bases remaining between them. The CDR3 DNA reads as TGTGCCAGCAGCCGGGGAGCTTCGGGTGGAAACACCATATATTTT. Amino acid sequence: CASSRGASGGNTIYF.

This clone was recorded once. The CDR3 region has the DNA TGTGCCAGCAGTGAAGAGGGCCTAGCGGGAACTACAGATACGCAGTATTTT. This sequence encodes CASSEEGLAGTTDTQYF. The V and J genes are TRBV2 and TRBJ2-3; 9 bases agree with TRBD2. Germline lookup yields CDR1 SNHLY and CDR2 FYNNEI. CDR3 size: 17 residues. V lost 1 base and J lost 3; bases outside the gene matches: 8.

The rearrangement links TRBV11-3 to TRBJ2-1, with a possible D match to TRBD2 (6 bases). The CDR3 runs 14 residues. V was trimmed by 5 bases and J by 8 bases, leaving 16 bases between them. Germline CDR1 and CDR2: SGHNT and YENEEA. CDR3 amino acids: CASSPGTSFDEQFF. The CDR3 DNA reads as TGTGCCAGCAGCCCGGGCACTAGCTTCGATGAGCAGTTCTTC.

The V gene is TRBV14, the J gene TRBJ2-7; perhaps TRBD1 as D (5 bases). V lost 1 base and J 0 bases, leaving 22 bases between the germline ends. Germline V gene lookup returns CDR1 SGHDN and CDR2 FVKESK. CDR3 length: 19 residues. The CDR3 reads CASSQGPFSRQLSSYEQYF. CDR3 DNA sequence: TGTGCCAGCAGCCAAGGCCCTTTCTCTAGACAGTTGAGCTCCTACGAGCAGTACTTC.

This clone has more than one count but fewer than ten. The CDR3 nucleotides are TGCGCCAGCAGTGATAGTTACGAGCAGTACTTC. The encoded protein is CASSDSYEQYF. The genes are TRBV10-1 and TRBJ2-7; D not certain. CDR1 and CDR2 from the germline V gene are WNHNN and SYGVQD (reference sequence). The CDR3 length is 11 residues. Trimming shortened V by 3 bases and J by 4 bases, and 4 bases separated the two germline ends.